This TCR beta chain comes out of a study of immune cell composition in non-small cell lung cancer (dated by TCRdb to about 2017). About the investigation overall: Histologic subtype, mainly lung adenocarcinoma or squamous cell carcinoma, was assigned on the basis of H&E together with p63, CK5, Napsin A and TTF-1 immunohistochemistry. In supplementary cohort #1, which comprised roughly 10 lung adenocarcinoma cases, paired tumour/lung TCR-beta sequencing was performed and TIL populations were generated so that tumour reactivity could be assessed. TCR-beta sequencing (Adaptive Biotechnologies) was performed on 33 to 40 paired NSCLC tumour and non-adjacent lung specimens plus 26 tumour-only specimens. Several tumour specimens with TCR-beta data were rare histological subtypes and were excluded from the subtype comparisons. What the authors observed across the whole study: The reactivity cohort contained only 10 to 11 cases, and the tumour-reactive clones were not shown to have sequences in common with the dominant in vivo tumour-associated clones. No significant correlation was found between smoking pack-years and tumour TCR-beta clonality. Nearly half of NSCLC cases had tumour-associated clones >0.5%, found in 33% of adenocarcinomas compared with 60% to 80% of squamous carcinomas. In about 11 adenocarcinoma cases, maximal tumour-associated clone frequency correlated strongly with TIL tumour reactivity, whereas overall clonality did not. Lung squamous cell carcinoma tumours had significantly higher Top 10 clone scores and productive clonality than lung adenocarcinoma tumours.

Frozen aliquots of unsorted single-cell suspensions were used for genomic DNA extraction with the QIAamp DNA kit. The tumour samples consisted of surgically resected non-small cell lung cancer tissue. Tissues were received within 2 hours of resection and were immediately processed into single-cell suspensions. Tissue was mechanically dissociated and enzymatically digested with DNase I, collagenase I and hyaluronidase for roughly 30 minutes at 37 °C, then filtered and RBC-lysed. TCR-beta CDR3 regions were amplified from genomic DNA by a two-step multiplex PCR, with the second step adding Illumina-compatible adaptors. TCR-beta immunosequencing was performed on an Illumina platform as a commercial immunoSEQ service. The study's processing was this. Repertoires were summarised by productive clonality and by Top 10 Clones, defined as the percentage of T-cell templates derived from the ten most frequent sequences. Values for productive clonality spanned 0 to 1, where a value of 1 indicated a monoclonal population. Tumour-associated clones, identified using log10 scatter plots, were defined as sequences that made up at least 0.1% of tumour T-cell templates and were not found in the matched non-adjacent lung. Analyses were done in GraphPad Prism7 and R, with Student's t-tests for two-group comparisons, ANOVA for stages, and linear regression for relationships. The table comes from immuneACCESS by way of TCRdb, which keeps in-frame sequences with V and J called. Part of the clones is missing from these tables; in studies checked, under half for an unresolved V gene and the rest for unknown reasons. The V and J calls and the clone size are those of that table, but D and trimming were determined from the DNA. The sample table records 15,000 or so clones; 69% of these occur just once. Under 10% of the sample is in the top ten clones.

The CDR3 sequence holds 15 residues, the cysteine and phenylalanine included. Only CDR3 DNA remains: 45 bases, in frame from the first base. V is pruned by 8 bases and J by 2 bases, leaving 7 bases of the junction without a gene match. For CDR1 and CDR2, the germline V gene (reference sequence) lists LNHDA and SQIVND. Turning to this clone: What this receptor recognizes is not known. Base qualities are not recorded, but no much larger clone differs from it by a single base.

This clonotype was obtained from a human donor with non-small cell lung cancer. The chain uses TRBV19 and TRBJ2-2, with TRBD1 identical over 8 junction bases. The sample taken for sequencing was lung tumor tissue. The CDR3 reads CASFTGGINTGELFF. Read as DNA, the sequence is TGTGCCAGTTTTACAGGGGGAATCAACACCGGGGAGCTGTTTTTT. Beyond the CDR3, the reference TRBV19 and TRBJ2-2 genes provide the residues; the full variable domain reads: DGGITQSPKYLFRKEGQNVTLSCEQNLNHDAMYWYRQDPGQGLRLIYYSQIVNDFQKGDIAEGYSVSREKKESFPLTVTSAQKNPTAFYLCASFTGGINTGELFFGEGSRLTVL.